Following are 12 T cell receptor beta chains from one sample sequenced in a study of Graves' ophthalmopathy and Graves' hyperthyroidism. The TCR beta CDR3 regions underwent amplification from RNA transcripts. The library came from an HTBI-primed first-round RT-PCR and a second-round multiplex PCR. MiXCR was run by TCRdb on the multiplex PCR reads, yielding one entry per CDR3 protein. The sample includes hundreds of thousands of distinct CDR3 sequences, around 40% of them seen just once. Material: peripheral blood. The receptors stem from an adult man with Graves' ophthalmopathy.

This clonotype was counted many times. V is TRBV15 and J is TRBJ1-6, with D hard to call. Germline loops: CDR1 LNHNV, CDR2 YYDKDF (reference sequence). Trimming removed 4 bases from V and 5 bases from J, with 6 bases in between. The CDR3 spans 13 residues. The CDR3 spells CATSNGNNSPLHF. The CDR3 DNA reads TGTGCCACCAGCAATGGGAATAATTCACCCCTCCACTTT.

The V call is TRBV2, the J call TRBJ1-6; 7 bases line up with TRBD1. V lost 5 bases and J lost 7; bases outside the gene matches: 11. In germline, CDR1 is SNHLY, CDR2 FYNNEI. CDR3 length: 16 residues. The CDR3 is CASSSNPGQRNSPLHF. The CDR3 DNA sequence: TGTGCCAGCAGTTCGAACCCGGGACAGCGAAATTCACCCCTCCACTTT.

As for this clonotype: Here the CDR3 omits its conserved ending phenylalanine or tryptophan, so a read error is the likely source. The V gene is TRBV9, the J gene TRBJ2-7; 9 bases align to TRBD2. The germline V gene encodes CDR1 SGDLS and CDR2 YYNGEE. CDR3 length: 15 residues. CDR3 DNA: TGCGCCAGCAGCCCCCAAGTAGCGGGAGACAACGAGCAGTACCTC. Translation: CASSPQVAGDNEQYL.

This chain joins TRBV25-1 and TRBJ2-3; 10 positions agree with TRBD2. CDR3 length: 19 residues. Trimming took 6 bases from V and 1 from J; bases not matched to a gene: 16. Germline V CDR1 and CDR2: MGHDK, SYGVNS. In DNA form, the CDR3 reads TGTGCCAGCAGCTTAGATCGGAGGACTAGCGGTGGGGGCACAGATACGCAGTATTTT. It codes for CASSLDRRTSGGGTDTQYF.

The J gene is TRBJ1-2, the V gene TRBV12-3 or TRBV12-4, with 8 bases aligning to TRBD1. Trimming cost V 5 bases and J 7 bases; bases outside gene matches: 12. This CDR3 spans 15 amino acids. Written as DNA, the CDR3 is TGTGCCAGCAGTCCGCACAGGGGGATACCCTCTGGCTACACCTTC. This gives the protein CASSPHRGIPSGYTF.

In its sample, this clonotype was seen a few times. This chain links TRBV2 with TRBJ2-6; possible D gene TRBD1, 5 bases. In germline, CDR1 is SNHLY, CDR2 FYNNEI. This CDR3 contains 13 residues. V gave up 2 bases and J gave up 10 bases, with 9 bases separating them. The CDR3 sequence: CASSEQGRNVLTF. CDR3 in DNA: TGTGCCAGCAGTGAACAGGGAAGGAACGTCCTGACTTTC.

This clonotype was recorded once. Germline and junction disagree at one end, which may indicate a read error. V and J are TRBV29-1 and TRBJ2-6; D ambiguous. The CDR3 is 13 residues long. Germline assignment: CDR1 SQVTM and CDR2 ANQGSEA. CDR3 coding DNA: TGTGCCTGGAAAGTGGGGGGGGCCAACGTCCTGACTTTC. It codes for CAWKVGGANVLTF.

Here the CDR3 reads CAISDLSGGPGEYF. CDR3 DNA: TGTGCCATCAGTGATTTGTCGGGGGGCCCCGGGGAGTACTTC. The rearrangement links TRBV10-3 to TRBJ2-7; TRBD2 is a possible D gene (7 bases). With 3 bases removed from V and 11 bases from J, the gap between germline ends came to 20 bases. CDR1 ENHRY and CDR2 SYGVKD come from the germline V gene. The CDR3 spans 14 residues.

The gene calls are TRBV25-1 and TRBJ2-2; no clear D gene. With 5 bases removed from V and 9 bases from J, the gap between germline ends came to 13 bases. Germline V gene lookup returns CDR1 MGHDK and CDR2 SYGVNS. This CDR3 comprises 13 residues. In nucleotides, the CDR3 is TGTGCCAGCAGTTTTTTGGTTTTTTGGGAGCTGTTTTTT. Translating gives CASSFLVFWELFF.

This clonotype was seen a handful of times. CDR3 DNA sequence: TGTGCCAGCAGCCAGGACAGGGGGCGAAGGAGCACTGAAGCTTTCTTT. It translates to CASSQDRGRRSTEAFF. The V call is TRBV12-3 or TRBV12-4, the J call TRBJ1-1, with TRBD1 matching 11 bases. V lost 6 bases, J lost 4 bases, and 10 bases stayed unmatched. This CDR3 comprises 16 residues.

The rearrangement links TRBV10-2 to TRBJ1-2; D perhaps matches TRBD1 (5 bases). CDR1 is WSHSY, CDR2 SAAADI, per germline. There are 15 residues in the CDR3. V was trimmed by 0 bases and J by 4 bases, leaving 12 bases between them. As DNA, the CDR3 is TGCGCCAGCAGTGAGTCTCAGGGAGGGAGCTATGGCTACACCTTC. Translation: CASSESQGGSYGYTF.

A note on this clonotype: A read error may produce the germline difference seen at one junction end. This chain joins TRBV5-1 and TRBJ2-6; perhaps TRBD2 as D (5 bases). Germline V gene sequence: CDR1 SGHRS, CDR2 YFSETQ. This CDR3 region has 13 residues. The DNA for the CDR3 is TGTGCCAGCAGCCCGAAAGCTGAGGAGTTGAGGGCTTTC. Protein sequence: CASSPKAEELRAF.